What follows are 22 T cell receptor beta chains derived from one specimen sequenced in a study of control samples from healthy donors and cancer patients. TCRdb's copy holds only in-frame clones and misses some; the assay was immunoSEQ multiplex PCR. This sample has 100,000 to 150,000 clones, with around 93% found just once. Sequencing was done on a sample of blood. The receptors were sampled from a man aged 18 to 35 in good health.

V gene TRBV19 combines with J gene TRBJ2-5; D ambiguous. CDR3 length: 14 residues. In germline, CDR1 is LNHDA, CDR2 SQIVND (reference sequence). The germline V and J ends were trimmed by 3 bases and 5 bases, with 13 bases remaining between them. DNA of the CDR3: TGTGCCAGTAGTATCCGGATGATCGGGGAGACCCAGTACTTC. It encodes CASSIRMIGETQYF.

This clone was counted only a few times. As DNA, the CDR3 is TGTGCCAGCAGCGTAGTAGCCGTCAAGGGTTCACCCCTCCACTTT. Translated: CASSVVAVKGSPLHF. This sequence joins TRBV9 and TRBJ1-6; D is ambiguous. Trimming cost V 0 bases and J 9 bases, with 13 bases left between them. There are 15 residues in the CDR3. Germline CDR1 reads SGDLS; CDR2 reads YYNGEE.

This sequence joins TRBV5-5 and TRBJ2-3; possibly TRBD1 for D (6 bases). V lost 4 bases to trimming and J lost 5 bases, with 14 bases between them. The CDR3 has 14 residues. Germline CDR1 SGHKS, CDR2 YYEKEE (reference sequence). The CDR3 sequence: CASSPGQFRDTQYF. The CDR3 region has the DNA TGTGCCAGCAGCCCCGGACAGTTCCGAGATACGCAGTATTTT.

The rearrangement uses TRBV4-1 and TRBJ1-1, with 11 bases aligning to TRBD1. V lost 3 bases to trimming and J lost 5 bases; unmatched junction nucleotides: 11. CDR3 size: 17 residues. CDR1 MGHRA and CDR2 YSYEKL come from the germline V gene. The CDR3 DNA follows: TGCGCCAGCAGCCAGCCCAGCGGACAGGGGGCTGTGACTGAAGCTTTCTTT. Amino acid sequence: CASSQPSGQGAVTEAFF.

The count of this clone is one. The J gene is TRBJ2-7, the V gene TRBV29-1, with a weak D call TRBD1 (5 bases). This CDR3 spans 12 amino acids. Trimming took off 4 bases at V and 7 bases at J, with 14 bases between the two ends. Germline CDR1 and CDR2: SQVTM and ANQGSEA. The DNA of the CDR3 is TGCAGCGTTGGAACAGGTCCCCTAGAGCAGTACTTC. Its protein product is CSVGTGPLEQYF.

J is TRBJ2-3 and V is TRBV5-1; tentatively, D is TRBD1 or TRBD2 (5 bases each). CDR3 length: 15 amino acids. Germline CDR1 and CDR2: SGHRS and YFSETQ. The ends were cut back, 0 bases at V and 0 bases at J, with 8 bases in the middle. CDR3 nucleotides: TGCGCCAGCAGCTTGGCCTGGGACAGCACAGATACGCAGTATTTT. Its translation: CASSLAWDSTDTQYF. The complete variable domain, with remaining parts taken from reference TRBV5-1 and TRBJ2-3, reads KAGVTQTPRYLIKTRGQQVTLSCSPISGHRSVSWYQQTPGQGLQFLFEYFSETQRNKGNFPGRFSGRQFSNSRSEMNVSTLELGDSALYLCASSLAWDSTDTQYFGPGTRLTVL.

This rearrangement joins TRBV4-2 to TRBJ1-5; D is ambiguous. This CDR3 region has 14 residues. Between the trimmed V and J ends, which lost 0 bases and 8 bases, there was a span of 11 bases. From germline, CDR1 is LGHNA and CDR2 YNFKEQ. Here the CDR3 reads CASSQDSEVKPQHF. The CDR3 DNA reads as TGTGCCAGCAGCCAAGATAGCGAGGTAAAGCCCCAGCATTTT.

The gene calls are TRBV29-1 and TRBJ1-1, with a weak D call TRBD1 (5 bases). The CDR3 has 10 amino acids. Trimming shortened V by 7 bases and J by 8 bases, and 11 bases separated the two germline ends. From germline, CDR1 is SQVTM and CDR2 ANQGSEA. In nucleotides, the CDR3 is TGCAGCGGGGGCCAGGGAGAAGCTTTCTTT. It translates to CSGGQGEAFF.

The chain links TRBV27 to TRBJ1-6; D uncertain. CDR3 length equals 16 residues. Looked up from germline, CDR1 is MNHEY and CDR2 is SMNVEV (reference sequence). Trimming cost V 2 bases and J 0 bases, with 8 bases left between them. The CDR3 loop is CASSLGVSSYNSPLHF. Written as DNA, the CDR3 is TGTGCCAGCAGTTTAGGTGTAAGCTCCTATAATTCACCCCTCCACTTT.

The chain carries TRBV30 and TRBJ1-4, with a weak D call TRBD1 (5 bases). V was shortened by 2 bases and J by 6 bases, with 13 bases between the two germline ends. The length of the CDR3 is 14 residues. Germline-derived CDR1 and CDR2 are GTSNPN and SVGIG (reference sequence). As DNA, the CDR3 is TGTGCCTGGAGTATCCGGGGCAATTATGAAAAACTGTTTTTT. This translates into CAWSIRGNYEKLFF.

The rearrangement joins TRBV5-1 to TRBJ2-2; D might be TRBD1 (6 bases). CDR3 length equals 14 residues. CDR1 and CDR2 from the germline V gene are SGHRS and YFSETQ. Trimming took 4 bases from V and 5 from J, leaving 12 bases between them. The DNA for the CDR3 is TGCGCCAGCAGCACGACAACAGGGACCGGGGAGCTGTTTTTT. Translating gives CASSTTTGTGELFF.

The CDR3 coding sequence is TGCAGTGCTAGTTACAGCTCCAATCAGCCCCAGCATTTT. Translated, it gives CSASYSSNQPQHF. The chain carries TRBV20-1 and TRBJ1-5, with unresolved D. The germline CDR1 and CDR2 sequences are DFQATT and SNEGSKA (reference sequence). The CDR3 extends over 13 amino acids. The ends were cut back, 3 bases at V and 3 bases at J, with 9 bases in the middle.

A single count supports this clone. V and J are TRBV11-2 and TRBJ2-7, with TRBD1 matching 9 bases. The CDR3 covers 15 residues. Germline V gives CDR1 SGHAT, CDR2 FQNNGV. The V segment lost 5 bases and the J segment 5 bases; nucleotides outside the gene matches: 10. The DNA of the CDR3 is TGTGCCAGCAGCCCCGTCGGGACAGGGATCGACGAGCAGTACTTC. Its protein is CASSPVGTGIDEQYF.

The chain joins TRBV19 to TRBJ1-5; the match to TRBD1 covers 7 bases. CDR1 LNHDA and CDR2 SQIVND come from the germline V gene (reference sequence). With V trimmed by 8 bases and J by 10 bases, 8 bases remained unmatched. The CDR3 covers 12 residues. The CDR3, as DNA: TGTGCCAGTGATAATCAGGGGGGTCCCCAGCATTTT. Translated, it gives CASDNQGGPQHF. The whole variable domain, filled in from reference TRBV19 and TRBJ1-5, reads DGGITQSPKYLFRKEGQNVTLSCEQNLNHDAMYWYRQDPGQGLRLIYYSQIVNDFQKGDIAEGYSVSREKKESFPLTVTSAQKNPTAFYLCASDNQGGPQHFGDGTRLSIL.

V is TRBV5-1 and J is TRBJ2-7; 7 bases line up with TRBD1. Germline-derived CDR1 and CDR2 are SGHRS and YFSETQ. After removal of 4 bases from V and 3 bases from J, the junction contained 10 bases not matched to a gene. This CDR3 is built from 15 residues. The CDR3 region is CASSPTDRSNYEQYF. CDR3 nucleotides: TGCGCCAGCAGCCCAACGGACAGGTCAAACTACGAGCAGTACTTC.

This rearrangement joins TRBV7-9 to TRBJ1-2; D unclear. CDR1 and CDR2 (germline): SEHNR, FQNEAQ (reference sequence). V dropped 7 bases and J dropped 2 bases, with 14 bases sitting between them. This CDR3 has 14 amino acids. As DNA, the CDR3 is TGTGCCAGCACAGCTTTATTAGAGAACTATGGCTACACCTTC. This gives the protein CASTALLENYGYTF.

The V and J genes are TRBV15 and TRBJ2-2, with D possibly TRBD2 on 5 matching bases. The CDR3 length is 14 residues. V was cut by 0 bases and J by 6 bases, with 8 bases left in between. In germline, CDR1 is LNHNV, CDR2 YYDKDF (reference sequence). CDR3 DNA: TGTGCCACCAGCAGAGATAAGGAGGCCGGGGAGCTGTTTTTT. Its protein is CATSRDKEAGELFF.

This chain uses TRBV4-2 with TRBJ1-5; D is unclear. V lost 0 bases, J lost 3 bases, and 12 bases lay in between. This CDR3 comprises 16 residues. Germline V CDR1 and CDR2: LGHNA, YNFKEQ. CDR3 in DNA: TGTGCCAGCAGCCAAGAAGCTCCGGCTTACAATCAGCCCCAGCATTTT. Its translation: CASSQEAPAYNQPQHF.

CDR3 sequence: CASSQDTGAYSNQPQHF. The CDR3, as DNA: TGTGCCAGCAGCCAAGATACCGGGGCCTATAGCAATCAGCCCCAGCATTTT. V gene TRBV4-2 combines with J gene TRBJ1-5; D might be TRBD1 (5 bases). The CDR3 is 17 amino acids. V was cut by 0 bases and J by 0 bases, with 12 bases left in between. Germline CDR1 and CDR2: LGHNA and YNFKEQ.

V is TRBV27 and J is TRBJ1-6; weak D call: TRBD1 (5 bases). Germline CDR1 and CDR2: MNHEY and SMNVEV (reference sequence). CDR3 size: 14 residues. The ends were cut back, 3 bases at V and 6 bases at J, with 9 bases in the middle. The CDR3 coding sequence is TGTGCCAGCAGTTTGGAGAGGGGTAATTCACCCCTCCACTTT. This codes for CASSLERGNSPLHF.

J is TRBJ1-6 and V is TRBV19, with TRBD1 matching over 7 bases. CDR3 length: 17 residues. The germline gives CDR1 LNHDA, CDR2 SQIVND (reference sequence). The V gene end was trimmed by 8 bases and the J gene end by 1 base; junction bases not matched to a gene: 11. The DNA for the CDR3 is TGTGCCAGTTCCCGAAAGGGGGCTGGATCCTATAATTCACCCCTCCACTTT. This gives the protein CASSRKGAGSYNSPLHF.

The chain joins TRBV29-1 to TRBJ2-3, with 8 positions matching TRBD2. Looked up from germline, CDR1 is SQVTM and CDR2 is ANQGSEA. This CDR3 contains 14 residues. J was trimmed by 1 base and V by 7 bases; bases with no gene match: 7. The CDR3 here is CSARTSCGTDTQYF. DNA for the CDR3: TGCAGCGCCCGGACTAGCTGCGGCACAGATACGCAGTATTTT.